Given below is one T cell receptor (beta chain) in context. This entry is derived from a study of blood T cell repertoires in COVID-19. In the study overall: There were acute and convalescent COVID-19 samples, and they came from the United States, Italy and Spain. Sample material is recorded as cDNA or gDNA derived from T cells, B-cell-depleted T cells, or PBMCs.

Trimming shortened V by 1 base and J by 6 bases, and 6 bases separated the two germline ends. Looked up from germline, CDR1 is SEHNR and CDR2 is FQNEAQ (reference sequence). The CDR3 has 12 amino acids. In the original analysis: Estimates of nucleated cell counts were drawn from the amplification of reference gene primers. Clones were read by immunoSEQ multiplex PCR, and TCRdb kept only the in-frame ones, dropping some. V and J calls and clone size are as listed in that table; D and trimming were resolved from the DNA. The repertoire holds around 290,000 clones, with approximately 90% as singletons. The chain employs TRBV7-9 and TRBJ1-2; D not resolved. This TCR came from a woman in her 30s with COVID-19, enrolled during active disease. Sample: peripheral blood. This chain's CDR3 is CASSLGEHGYTF. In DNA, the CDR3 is TGTGCCAGCAGCTTAGGGGAGCATGGCTACACCTTC.